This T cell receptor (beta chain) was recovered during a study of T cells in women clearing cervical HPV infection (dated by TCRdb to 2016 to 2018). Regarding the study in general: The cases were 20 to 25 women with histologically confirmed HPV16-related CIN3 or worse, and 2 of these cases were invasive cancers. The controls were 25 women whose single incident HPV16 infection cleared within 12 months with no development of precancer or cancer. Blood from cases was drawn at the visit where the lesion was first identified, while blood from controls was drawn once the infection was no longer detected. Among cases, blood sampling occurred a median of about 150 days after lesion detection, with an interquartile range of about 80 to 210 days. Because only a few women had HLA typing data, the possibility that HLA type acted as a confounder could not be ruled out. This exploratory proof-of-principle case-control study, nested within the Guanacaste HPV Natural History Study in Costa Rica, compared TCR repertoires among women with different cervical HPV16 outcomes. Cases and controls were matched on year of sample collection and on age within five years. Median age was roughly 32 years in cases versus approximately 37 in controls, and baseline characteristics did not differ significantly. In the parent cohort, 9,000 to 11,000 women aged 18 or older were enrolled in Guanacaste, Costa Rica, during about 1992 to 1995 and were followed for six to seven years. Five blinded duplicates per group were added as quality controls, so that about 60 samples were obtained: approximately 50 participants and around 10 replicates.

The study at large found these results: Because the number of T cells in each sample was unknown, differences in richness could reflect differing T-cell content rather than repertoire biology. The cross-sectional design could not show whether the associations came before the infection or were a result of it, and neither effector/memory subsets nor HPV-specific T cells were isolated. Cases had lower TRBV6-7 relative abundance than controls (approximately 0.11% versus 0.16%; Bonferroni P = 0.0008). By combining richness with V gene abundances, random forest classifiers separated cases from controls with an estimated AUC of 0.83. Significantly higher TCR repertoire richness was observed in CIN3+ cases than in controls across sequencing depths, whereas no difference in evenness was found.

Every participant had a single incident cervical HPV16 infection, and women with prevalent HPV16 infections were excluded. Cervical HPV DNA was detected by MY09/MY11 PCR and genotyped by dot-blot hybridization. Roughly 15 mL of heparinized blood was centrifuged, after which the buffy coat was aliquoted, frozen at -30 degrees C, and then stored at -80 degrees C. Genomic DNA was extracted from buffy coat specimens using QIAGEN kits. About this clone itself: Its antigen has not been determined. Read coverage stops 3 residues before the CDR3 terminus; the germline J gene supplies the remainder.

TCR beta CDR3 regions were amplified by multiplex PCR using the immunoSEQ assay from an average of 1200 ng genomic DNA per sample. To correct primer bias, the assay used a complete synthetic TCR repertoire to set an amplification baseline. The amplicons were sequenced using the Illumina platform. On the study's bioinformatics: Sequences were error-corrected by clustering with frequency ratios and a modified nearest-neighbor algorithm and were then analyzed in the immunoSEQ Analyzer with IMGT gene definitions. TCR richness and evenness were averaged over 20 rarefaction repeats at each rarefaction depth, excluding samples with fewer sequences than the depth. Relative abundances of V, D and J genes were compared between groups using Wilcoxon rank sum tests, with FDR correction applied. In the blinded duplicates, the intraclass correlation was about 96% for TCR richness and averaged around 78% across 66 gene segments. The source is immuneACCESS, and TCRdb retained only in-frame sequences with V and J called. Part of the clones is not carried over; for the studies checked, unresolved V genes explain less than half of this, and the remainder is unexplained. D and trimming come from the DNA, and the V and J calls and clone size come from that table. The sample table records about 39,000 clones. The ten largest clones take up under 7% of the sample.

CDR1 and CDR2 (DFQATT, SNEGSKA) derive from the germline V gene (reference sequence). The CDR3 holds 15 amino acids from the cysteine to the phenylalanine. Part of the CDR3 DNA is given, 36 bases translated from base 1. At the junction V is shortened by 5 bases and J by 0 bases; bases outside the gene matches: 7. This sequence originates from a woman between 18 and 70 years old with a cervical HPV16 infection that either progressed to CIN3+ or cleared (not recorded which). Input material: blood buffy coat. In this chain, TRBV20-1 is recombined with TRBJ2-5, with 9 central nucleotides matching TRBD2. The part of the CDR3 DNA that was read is TGCAGTGCTGTCTCGACTAGCGGATACCAAGAGACC. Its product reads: CSAVSTSGYQET. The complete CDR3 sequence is CSAVSTSGYQETQYF.